A single sample gave rise to the 23 T cell receptor beta chains below, sequenced in a study of T-cell reconstitution after alpha-beta-depleted transplantation in children (dated by TCRdb to the mid-2010s). The library was built by means of PCR. Sequencing was carried out with an Illumina HiSeq 2500. Molecular barcoding was employed in the preparation of TCR libraries, with unique molecular identifiers being used to normalize TCRbeta repertoire quantification. TCRdb itself trimmed the public reads at Q25 with fastp, ran MiXCR and retained productive beta chains. Rows are unified per CDR3 protein, each entry keeping the most common DNA and genes. In all, the sample holds around 580,000 distinct CDR3 sequences, and about 21% of those were seen once. Less than 15% of the sample is held by the ten biggest clonotypes. What the treatment or condition label conveys for this sample: allogeneic hematopoietic cell transplantation with graft depleted of TCRalphabeta T cells and CD19 B cells.

Here the sequenced sample was PBMCs, mostly from graft donor cells, taken 360 days after TCRalphabeta/CD19-depleted stem cell transplant. The receptors shown here come from a boy under two years old who had a stem cell transplant for acute myeloid leukemia, so the T cells may come from the graft donor.

This clonotype was seen more than once but under ten times. The gene calls are TRBV5-1 and TRBJ2-1; 9 bases map to TRBD2. Germline V gives CDR1 SGHRS, CDR2 YFSETQ. The CDR3 totals 16 residues. V trimming: 0 bases; J trimming: 7 bases; junction bases outside the gene matches: 8. CDR3 sequence: CASSLGAGGTFNEQFF. The CDR3 DNA is TGCGCCAGCAGCTTGGGAGCGGGGGGCACCTTTAATGAGCAGTTCTTC.

This clonotype has only a few counts. V and J are TRBV5-6 and TRBJ1-1; D is uncertain. The CDR3 spans 12 residues. Germline V gene data show CDR1 as SGHDT and CDR2 as YYEEEE. The germline V and J ends were trimmed by 3 bases and 3 bases, with 6 bases remaining between them. CDR3 in amino acids: CASSWGHTEAFF. The CDR3 nucleotides are TGTGCCAGCAGCTGGGGTCACACTGAAGCTTTCTTT.

About this clonotype: A much bigger clone sits one base away, suggesting this may be a read error. Here the CDR3 omits its conserved ending phenylalanine or tryptophan, so a read error is the likely source. This chain links TRBV6-5 with TRBJ2-2; D remains ambiguous. The germline CDR1 and CDR2 sequences are MNHEY and SVGAGI. V shed 4 bases and J shed 4 bases, with 10 bases lying between them. The CDR3 is 14 residues long. The CDR3 is CASSLVVGTGELFL. CDR3 DNA: TGTGCCAGCAGTTTGGTAGTGGGCACCGGGGAGCTGTTTCTT.

This clonotype showed up just a few times. V gene TRBV5-1 combines with J gene TRBJ2-1, with a possible D match to TRBD1 (5 bases). In germline, CDR1 is SGHRS, CDR2 YFSETQ. V lost 0 bases and J 10 bases, leaving 11 bases between the germline ends. This CDR3 contains 13 residues. For the CDR3, the DNA is TGCGCCAGCAGCTTGGCCCAGGGTAAGGAGCAGTTCTTC. It is translated as CASSLAQGKEQFF.

This CDR3 is CSAWGPIVEAFF. CDR3 coding DNA: TGCAGTGCATGGGGCCCGATCGTTGAAGCTTTCTTT. The J gene is TRBJ1-1, the V gene TRBV20-1; the D gene is possibly TRBD1 (5 bases). The length of the CDR3 is 12 residues. Deletions cut 6 bases from V and 7 bases from J, with 15 bases between. Per germline, CDR1 DFQATT and CDR2 SNEGSKA (reference sequence).

Regarding this clonotype: One end of the junction varies from germline; a read error may be responsible. The rearrangement joins TRBV7-2 to TRBJ1-4; 9 bases fit TRBD1. Germline CDR1 SGHTA, CDR2 FQGNSA. The CDR3 runs 14 residues. The CDR3 coding sequence is TGTGTCAGCAGCTTGAGACAGGGGGGGGAAAAACTGTTTTTT. This gives the protein CVSSLRQGGEKLFF.

This clonotype was counted many times. V usage is TRBV29-1 and J usage is TRBJ2-5; no clear D. CDR1 SQVTM and CDR2 ANQGSEA come from the germline V gene. The V and J ends lost 4 bases and 10 bases respectively, with 19 bases between them. The CDR3 consists of 13 residues. The DNA for the CDR3 is TGCAGCGTTGTAATCGACCAGCCTACGGGCCAGTACTTC. As protein: CSVVIDQPTGQYF. Variable domain in full (rest from reference TRBV29-1 and TRBJ2-5): SAVISQKPSRDICQRGTSLTIQCQVDSQVTMMFWYRQQPGQSLTLIATANQGSEATYESGFVIDKFPISRPNLTFSTLTVSNMSPEDSSIYLCSVVIDQPTGQYFGPGTRLLVL.

This clonotype came up a few times. CDR3 region: CSANEVGPTDTQYF. The CDR3 nucleotides read TGCAGTGCTAACGAGGTGGGGCCCACAGATACGCAGTATTTT. The chain recombines TRBV20-1 with TRBJ2-3; tentatively, D is TRBD1 (5 bases). There are 14 residues in the CDR3. Germline-derived CDR1 and CDR2 are DFQATT and SNEGSKA (reference sequence). V was shortened by 4 bases and J by 2 bases, with 13 bases between the two germline ends.

The gene calls are TRBV15 and TRBJ2-3, with 9 positions matching TRBD1. The V gene's germline CDR1 is LNHNV and CDR2 YYDKDF (reference sequence). Trimming at V came to 7 bases and at J to 6 bases, leaving 2 bases not matched to a gene. CDR3 length: 12 amino acids. CDR3 residues: CATKQGADTQYF. DNA for the CDR3: TGTGCCACCAAACAGGGGGCTGATACGCAGTATTTT.

Worth noting for this clonotype: A clone one base away is much larger, so this may be a read error. The CDR3 DNA is TGTGCCAGCAGTGAGACAGGCTATGGCTACACCTTC. Translation: CASSETGYGYTF. J is TRBJ1-2 and V is TRBV6-1; weak D call: TRBD1 (6 bases). V lost 3 bases and J lost 4, with 6 bases in between. The CDR3 length is 12 residues. Germline assignment: CDR1 MNHNS and CDR2 SASEGT.

In its sample, this clonotype was seen once. The chain links TRBV7-6 to TRBJ2-1; 7 bases match TRBD1. V lost 3 bases to trimming and J lost 8 bases; unmatched junction nucleotides: 4. The CDR3 consists of 13 residues. Looked up from germline, CDR1 is SGHVS and CDR2 is FNYEAQ. CDR3 in amino acids: CASSLTGSYEQFF. In DNA form, the CDR3 reads TGTGCCAGCAGCTTGACAGGGTCGTATGAGCAGTTCTTC.

Notes on this clonotype: Given a much more abundant clone one base away, this may be a read error. The chain joins TRBV20-1 to TRBJ2-1; no clear D. Germline values: CDR1 DFQATT, CDR2 SNEGSKA (reference sequence). This CDR3 is 14 amino acids long. As DNA, the CDR3 is TGCAGTGCTAGGCCGCCGGCGTCCTGCAATGAGCAGTTCTTC. The encoded protein is CSARPPASCNEQFF.

V gene TRBV11-2 combines with J gene TRBJ1-2; possibly TRBD1 for D (5 bases). The CDR3 is made up of 14 amino acids. Germline-derived CDR1 and CDR2 are SGHAT and FQNNGV. V was clipped by 5 bases and J by 8 bases, with 18 bases between them. This CDR3 reads CASSPQGIRWGYTF. For the CDR3, the DNA is TGTGCCAGCAGCCCTCAGGGTATTCGGTGGGGCTACACCTTC.

About this clonotype: A read error is possible here, since a much larger clone lies one base away. The chain employs TRBV29-1 and TRBJ2-1; D not resolved. Germline V lookup: CDR1 SQVTM, CDR2 ANQGSEA. CDR3 length: 13 amino acids. The chain's CDR3 is CSVDPSSNNEQFF. The DNA of the CDR3 is TGCAGCGTTGACCCGAGCTCCAACAATGAGCAGTTCTTC.

This clonotype came up a few times. This chain uses TRBV5-1 with TRBJ1-1, with 7 bases identical to TRBD1. The CDR3 is 16 amino acids. Germline trimming cut 1 base from V and 0 bases from J; bases unmatched to any gene: 6. Germline V CDR1 and CDR2: SGHRS, YFSETQ. The CDR3 DNA reads TGCGCCAGCAGCTTGTACGACAGGGCCCTGAACACTGAAGCTTTCTTT. Translated, it gives CASSLYDRALNTEAFF. The whole variable domain, filled in from reference TRBV5-1 and TRBJ1-1, reads KAGVTQTPRYLIKTRGQQVTLSCSPISGHRSVSWYQQTPGQGLQFLFEYFSETQRNKGNFPGRFSGRQFSNSRSEMNVSTLELGDSALYLCASSLYDRALNTEAFFGQGTRLTVV.

This clonotype occurred a few times. This chain joins TRBV20-1 and TRBJ2-7; the match to TRBD1 covers 10 bases. The CDR3 loop spans 17 amino acids. V shed 1 base, J shed 7 bases, and the junction held 16 bases outside the gene matches. Germline V lookup: CDR1 DFQATT, CDR2 SNEGSKA (reference sequence). Here the CDR3 reads CSARGGQSGTGALEQYF. CDR3 DNA sequence: TGCAGTGCTAGAGGGGGCCAGTCCGGGACAGGGGCCTTAGAGCAGTACTTC.

This clonotype was seen repeatedly, ten times or more. This chain joins TRBV3-1 and TRBJ2-7, with D perhaps TRBD1 (6 bases). This CDR3 has 15 residues. Germline CDR1 LGHDT, CDR2 YNNKEL (reference sequence). Trimming took 1 base from V and 3 from J, leaving 13 bases between them. The CDR3 loop reads CASSQAQGLDYEQYF. CDR3 coding DNA: TGTGCCAGCAGCCAAGCTCAGGGGTTGGACTACGAGCAGTACTTC.

This clonotype was counted only a few times. The chain is built from TRBV20-1 and TRBJ2-7, with TRBD1 matching 8 bases. This CDR3 has 13 amino acids. J lost 8 bases, V lost 3 bases, and 9 bases had no gene match. Germline CDR1 reads DFQATT; CDR2 reads SNEGSKA (reference sequence). This CDR3 is CSASPRQGLKQYF. DNA of the CDR3: TGCAGTGCTAGTCCCCGACAGGGGCTAAAGCAGTACTTC.

This clonotype was detected only a few times. The chain joins TRBV5-5 to TRBJ2-7, with D possibly matching TRBD2 (5 bases). CDR3 length: 13 amino acids. The V end was cut by 4 bases, the J end by 9 bases, with 17 bases between. CDR1 and CDR2 from the germline V gene are SGHKS and YYEKEE (reference sequence). CDR3: CASSGYTDGVQYF. Here the CDR3 DNA reads TGTGCCAGCAGCGGGTACACAGACGGGGTGCAGTACTTC.

V and J are TRBV7-2 and TRBJ2-2, with TRBD1 identical over 7 bases. J gave up 5 bases and V 4 bases, and 7 bases lay outside the gene matches. The CDR3 length is 15 residues. CDR1 and CDR2 (germline): SGHTA, FQGNSA. Here the CDR3 reads CASSSDRVRTGELFF. The CDR3 region has the DNA TGTGCCAGCAGCTCAGACAGGGTTCGGACCGGGGAGCTGTTTTTT.

V and J are TRBV5-1 and TRBJ1-1; D is ambiguous. Germline CDR1 and CDR2: SGHRS and YFSETQ. Deletions cut 6 bases from V and 1 base from J, with 4 bases between. This CDR3 spans 11 amino acids. In nucleotides, the CDR3 is TGCGCCAGCATGTCGAACACTGAAGCTTTCTTT. It is translated as CASMSNTEAFF.

This clonotype came up many times. V gene TRBV6-2 or TRBV6-3 combines with J gene TRBJ2-3; the D gene is possibly TRBD2 (7 bases). Trimming left V 5 bases short and J 6 bases short, with 15 bases between. The CDR3 covers 14 residues. Germline V lookup: CDR1 MNHEY, CDR2 SVGEGT. The CDR3 loop reads CASSQWGGADTQYF. DNA for the CDR3: TGTGCCAGCAGTCAATGGGGGGGCGCGGATACGCAGTATTTT.

This chain links TRBV12-3 or TRBV12-4 with TRBJ2-5; D perhaps matches TRBD2 (6 bases). This CDR3 has 13 amino acids. V gave up 4 bases and J gave up 4 bases, with 10 bases separating them. CDR3 in amino acids: CASSSGVLETQYF. CDR3 in DNA: TGTGCCAGCAGTTCGGGGGTTCTAGAGACCCAGTACTTC.